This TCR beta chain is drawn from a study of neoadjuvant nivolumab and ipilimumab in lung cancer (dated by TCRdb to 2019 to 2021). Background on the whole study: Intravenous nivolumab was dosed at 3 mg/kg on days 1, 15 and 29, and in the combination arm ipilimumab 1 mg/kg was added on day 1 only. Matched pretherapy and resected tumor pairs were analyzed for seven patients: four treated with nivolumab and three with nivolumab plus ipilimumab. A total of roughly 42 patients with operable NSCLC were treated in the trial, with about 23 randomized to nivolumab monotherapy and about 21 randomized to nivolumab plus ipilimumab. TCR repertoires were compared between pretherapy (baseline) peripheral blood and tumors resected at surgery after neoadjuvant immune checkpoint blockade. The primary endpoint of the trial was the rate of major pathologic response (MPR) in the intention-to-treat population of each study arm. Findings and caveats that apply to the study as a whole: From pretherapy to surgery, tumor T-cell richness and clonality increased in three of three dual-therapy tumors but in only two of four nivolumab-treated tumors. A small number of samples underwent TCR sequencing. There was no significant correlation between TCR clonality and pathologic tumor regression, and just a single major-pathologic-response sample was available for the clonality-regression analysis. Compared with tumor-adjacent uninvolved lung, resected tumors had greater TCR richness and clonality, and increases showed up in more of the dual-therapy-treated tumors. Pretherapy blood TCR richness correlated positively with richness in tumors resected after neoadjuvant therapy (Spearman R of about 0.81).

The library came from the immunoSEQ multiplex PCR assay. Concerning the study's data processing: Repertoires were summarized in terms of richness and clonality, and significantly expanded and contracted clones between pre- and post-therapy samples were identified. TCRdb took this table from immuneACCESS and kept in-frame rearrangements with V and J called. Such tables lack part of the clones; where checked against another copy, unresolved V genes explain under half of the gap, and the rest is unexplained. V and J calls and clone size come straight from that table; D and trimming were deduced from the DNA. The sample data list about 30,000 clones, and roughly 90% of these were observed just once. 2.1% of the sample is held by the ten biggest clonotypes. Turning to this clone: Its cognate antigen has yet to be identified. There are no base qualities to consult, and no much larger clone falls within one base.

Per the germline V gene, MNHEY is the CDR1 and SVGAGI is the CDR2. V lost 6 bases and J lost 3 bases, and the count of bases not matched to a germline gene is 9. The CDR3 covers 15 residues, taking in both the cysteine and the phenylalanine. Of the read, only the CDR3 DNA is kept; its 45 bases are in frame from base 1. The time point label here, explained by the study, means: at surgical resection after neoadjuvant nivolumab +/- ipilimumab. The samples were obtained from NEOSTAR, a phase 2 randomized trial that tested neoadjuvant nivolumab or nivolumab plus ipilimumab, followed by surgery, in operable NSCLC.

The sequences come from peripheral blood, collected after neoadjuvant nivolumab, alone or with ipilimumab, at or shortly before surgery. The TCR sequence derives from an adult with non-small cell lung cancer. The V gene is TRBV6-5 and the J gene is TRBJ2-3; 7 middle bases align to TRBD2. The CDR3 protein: CASSSERDGTDTQYF. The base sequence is TGTGCCAGCAGCTCTGAGCGGGACGGGACAGATACGCAGTATTTT.